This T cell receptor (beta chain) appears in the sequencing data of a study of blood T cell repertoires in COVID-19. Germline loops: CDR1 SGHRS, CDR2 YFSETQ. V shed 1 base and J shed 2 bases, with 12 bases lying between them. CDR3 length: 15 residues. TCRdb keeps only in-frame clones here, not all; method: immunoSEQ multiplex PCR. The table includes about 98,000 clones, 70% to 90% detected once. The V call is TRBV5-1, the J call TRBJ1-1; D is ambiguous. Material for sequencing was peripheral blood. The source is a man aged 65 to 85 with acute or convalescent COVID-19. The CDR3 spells CASSLYGGVNTEAFF. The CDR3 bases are TGCGCCAGCAGCTTGTACGGAGGAGTTAACACTGAAGCTTTCTTT.